This T cell receptor beta chain was found in a study of CD8+CD57+ T cells in acquired aplastic anemia. Genomic DNA served as template for TCR beta VDJ and CDR3 profiling. TCRdb recomputed calls from the reads with MiXCR, one row per CDR3 protein. The sample lists around 250,000 distinct CDR3 sequences; roughly 82% were seen once. The CDR3 runs to 14 residues. Trimming at V came to 3 bases and at J to 4 bases, leaving 4 bases not matched to a gene. The germline CDR1 and CDR2 sequences are SGHAT and FQDESV (reference sequence). With regard to this clonotype: Its antigen is still unknown.

Study conclusions and caveats: Sharing between patients and controls was observed for 25 to 30 CD8+ CDR3 sequences. The CD8+ Simpson's diversity of patients and controls was not significantly different.

Patients selected for sequencing had displayed CD8+CD57+ cell expansion by flow cytometry. Specimen: sorted CD4+, CD8+, or CD8+CD57+ T cells (not recorded which) from PBMCs. The rearrangement joins TRBV11-1 to TRBJ1-1; TRBD1 matches 8 bases. This sequence originates from a human donor with aplastic anemia. CDR3 coding DNA: TGTGCCAGCAGCTTGCAACAGGGGGGCACTGAAGCTTTCTTT. Amino acids: CASSLQQGGTEAFF.